This record covers a single TCR beta chain. Its antigen is unknown. V shed 3 bases and J 4 bases; nucleotides not matched to a gene: 9. Germline V gives CDR1 SNHLY, CDR2 FYNNEI. The CDR3 is 18 residues long. This sample is drawn from a study of human thymus T cells. Resections removed during corrective heart surgery provided the thymus tissue used. Clones were read by immunoSEQ multiplex PCR, and TCRdb kept only the in-frame ones, dropping some. The sample includes some 78,000 clones, roughly 96% of them seen just once. The study's findings and limits: Related studies noted strongly shared thymic repertoires across unrelated people.

The source of this sequence is a boy under two years old with a congenital heart defect but otherwise immunologically healthy. The sequenced material came from thymus tissue. This rearrangement joins TRBV2 to TRBJ2-1; TRBD2 agrees at 13 bases. CDR3: CASSDLTSGRGRYNEQFF. Written as DNA, the CDR3 is TGTGCCAGCAGTGATCTTACTAGCGGGAGGGGAAGGTACAATGAGCAGTTCTTC.